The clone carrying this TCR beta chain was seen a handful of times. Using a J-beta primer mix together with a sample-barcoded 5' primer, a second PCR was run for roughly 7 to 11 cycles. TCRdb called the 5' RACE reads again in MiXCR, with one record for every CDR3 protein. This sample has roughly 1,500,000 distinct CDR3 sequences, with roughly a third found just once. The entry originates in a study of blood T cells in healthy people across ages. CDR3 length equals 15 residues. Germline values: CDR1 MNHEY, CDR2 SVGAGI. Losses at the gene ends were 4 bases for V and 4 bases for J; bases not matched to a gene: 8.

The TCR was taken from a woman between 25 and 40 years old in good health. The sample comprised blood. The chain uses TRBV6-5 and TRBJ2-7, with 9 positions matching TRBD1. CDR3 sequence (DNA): TGTGCCAGCAGTTTGGGACAGGGACTCCAATACGAGCAGTACTTC. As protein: CASSLGQGLQYEQYF.